These 17 T cell receptor beta chains share one sample of origin, sequenced in a study of T cell changes during pregnancy in multiple sclerosis. This table comes from immunoSEQ multiplex PCR, and its TCRdb copy is limited to in-frame clones, with some not included. The sample comprises about 42,000 clones, roughly 80% of which are singletons, and around 0.6% rests with the top ten. This specimen was CD4+ T cells from peripheral blood mononuclear cells, taken before pregnancy. The receptors originated from a female donor with multiple sclerosis, enrolled in a pregnancy study.

The chain has TRBV14 and TRBJ2-7; maybe TRBD1 (5 bases). Per the germline V gene, CDR1 is SGHDN and CDR2 is FVKESK. Trimming took 4 bases from V and 2 from J, leaving 15 bases between them. The CDR3 has 15 residues. The CDR3 spells CASSRKAGNPYEQYF. The DNA of the CDR3 is TGTGCCAGCAGCCGGAAGGCAGGGAATCCCTACGAGCAGTACTTC.

This chain uses TRBV11-2 with TRBJ2-5, with 14 bases lining up with TRBD2. This CDR3 is built from 18 residues. Germline CDR1 reads SGHAT; CDR2 reads FQNNGV. The junction had 13 bases not matched to a gene; V was cut back by 5 bases and J by 5 bases. DNA of the CDR3: TGTGCCAGCAGCCCGGGACTAGCGGGAGAGGGGTTGGTGGAGACCCAGTACTTC. Its translation: CASSPGLAGEGLVETQYF. The full variable domain, completed using reference TRBV11-2 and TRBJ2-5, is EAGVAQSPRYKIIEKRQSVAFWCNPISGHATLYWYQQILGQGPKLLIQFQNNGVVDDSQLPKDRFSAERLKGVDSTLKIQPAKLEDSAVYLCASSPGLAGEGLVETQYFGPGTRLLVL.

This chain joins TRBV12-5 and TRBJ1-4; maybe TRBD1 (5 bases). Germline V lookup: CDR1 LGHNT, CDR2 FRNRAP. The CDR3 spans 15 residues. V gave up 5 bases and J gave up 7 bases, with 17 bases separating them. The CDR3: CASGLGVEGTEKLFF. The CDR3, as DNA: TGTGCTAGTGGTCTGGGGGTGGAGGGCACTGAAAAACTGTTTTTT. Variable domain in full (rest from reference TRBV12-5 and TRBJ1-4): DARVTQTPRHKVTEMGQEVTMRCQPILGHNTVFWYRQTMMQGLELLAYFRNRAPLDDSGMPKDRFSAEMPDATLATLKIQPSEPRDSAVYFCASGLGVEGTEKLFFGSGTQLSVL.

The V call is TRBV19, the J call TRBJ2-5, with D perhaps matching TRBD2 (6 bases). With 4 bases removed from V and 5 bases from J, the gap between germline ends came to 14 bases. Germline CDR1 and CDR2: LNHDA and SQIVND (reference sequence). The CDR3 has 14 amino acids. The chain's CDR3 is CASSRPGVRETQYF. In nucleotides, the CDR3 is TGTGCCAGTAGTAGGCCGGGGGTAAGGGAGACCCAGTACTTC.

The chain employs TRBV18 and TRBJ2-7, with D possibly being TRBD2 (6 bases). Trimming shortened V by 6 bases and J by 0 bases, and 12 bases separated the two germline ends. CDR1 is KGHSH and CDR2 is LQKENI in the germline V gene. The CDR3 spans 14 residues. The CDR3 here is CASSAGISSYEQYF. CDR3 sequence (DNA): TGTGCCAGCTCGGCGGGGATAAGCTCCTACGAGCAGTACTTC.

V is TRBV27 and J is TRBJ1-5, with 10 bases matching TRBD1. The CDR3 extends over 16 amino acids. V shed 4 bases, J shed 3 bases, and the junction held 6 bases outside the gene matches. Germline lookup yields CDR1 MNHEY and CDR2 SMNVEV (reference sequence). In nucleotides, the CDR3 is TGTGCCAGCAGTTCGACGACAGGGGGCAACAATCAGCCCCAGCATTTT. Translation gives CASSSTTGGNNQPQHF.

This chain links TRBV6-4 with TRBJ1-2, with unresolved D. V lost 3 bases, J lost 4 bases, and 9 bases lay in between. This CDR3 has 13 residues. Germline assignment: CDR1 MRHNA and CDR2 SNTAGT. The CDR3 loop is CASSEEQFYGYTF. As DNA, the CDR3 is TGTGCCAGCAGTGAGGAACAGTTCTATGGCTACACCTTC.

Many counts were recorded for this clone. The J gene is TRBJ2-2, the V gene TRBV7-9; 7 nucleotides agree with TRBD2. Trimming removed 7 bases from V and 0 bases from J; junction bases left unmatched: 8. The CDR3 sequence is 16 residues long. In germline, CDR1 is SEHNR, CDR2 FQNEAQ (reference sequence). The CDR3 region is CASKRGVGSNTGELFF. CDR3 DNA: TGTGCCAGCAAGCGGGGTGTAGGATCGAACACCGGGGAGCTGTTTTTT. The variable domain in full, with the rest retrieved from reference TRBV7-9 and TRBJ2-2, is DTGVSQNPRHKITKRGQNVTFRCDPISEHNRLYWYRQTLGQGPEFLTYFQNEAQLEKSRLLSDRFSAERPKGSFSTLEIQRTEQGDSAMYLCASKRGVGSNTGELFFGEGSRLTVL.

This chain uses TRBV5-1 with TRBJ2-3; TRBD1 might be the D (6 bases). Germline CDR1 reads SGHRS; CDR2 reads YFSETQ. V was cut by 4 bases and J by 0 bases, with 9 bases left in between. CDR3 length: 14 residues. As DNA, the CDR3 is TGCGCCAGCAGCCCAGGACAGAGCACAGATACGCAGTATTTT. Its protein product is CASSPGQSTDTQYF.

The V call is TRBV4-3, the J call TRBJ1-2, with D maybe TRBD1 (5 bases). The CDR3 length is 15 residues. Germline V lookup: CDR1 LGHNA, CDR2 YSLEER. V shed 0 bases and J shed 4 bases, with 12 bases lying between them. CDR3: CASSQDGSQGYGYTF. The CDR3 DNA reads TGCGCCAGCAGCCAAGATGGTTCGCAGGGCTATGGCTACACCTTC.

V usage is TRBV7-8 and J usage is TRBJ2-7, with 7 bases that match TRBD1. The CDR3 contains 14 residues. J gave up 3 bases and V 5 bases, and 7 bases lay outside the gene matches. Germline V CDR1 and CDR2: SGHVS, FQNEAQ. The DNA for the CDR3 is TGTGCCAGCAGCCCGGGGACAGCCCGCTACGAGCAGTACTTC. Translating gives CASSPGTARYEQYF.

The gene calls are TRBV11-3 and TRBJ2-1; 11 bases align to TRBD2. The junction had 6 bases not matched to a gene; V was cut back by 5 bases and J by 9 bases. Germline assignment: CDR1 SGHNT and CDR2 YENEEA. The CDR3 is made up of 14 amino acids. This chain's CDR3 is CASSASGLAGEQFF. The CDR3 DNA sequence: TGTGCCAGCAGCGCATCAGGACTAGCGGGTGAGCAGTTCTTC.

This clone was seen once. J is TRBJ2-7 and V is TRBV27; 7 bases are a match to TRBD2. Germline loops: CDR1 MNHEY, CDR2 SMNVEV (reference sequence). CDR3 size: 15 residues. Unmatched junction bases numbered 7, after V lost 5 bases and J lost 0 bases. The CDR3 is CASSPRRGVSYEQYF. In DNA form, the CDR3 reads TGTGCCAGCAGTCCCCGCCGGGGGGTCTCCTACGAGCAGTACTTC.

The chain carries TRBV5-1 and TRBJ1-1; 7 bases map to TRBD1. The V gene's germline CDR1 is SGHRS and CDR2 YFSETQ. V lost 5 bases and J lost 2; bases outside the gene matches: 6. The CDR3 spans 14 residues. CDR3: CASRTGLENTEAFF. The CDR3 region has the DNA TGCGCCAGCAGGACAGGGTTAGAAAACACTGAAGCTTTCTTT.

The J gene is TRBJ1-1, the V gene TRBV4-1; TRBD1 might be the D (5 bases). V was pared by 0 bases and J by 5 bases, with 16 bases between. This CDR3 is 16 amino acids long. Per germline, CDR1 MGHRA and CDR2 YSYEKL. The CDR3 nucleotides are TGCGCCAGCAGCCAAGATTTATCGGGGGTCGAGACTGAAGCTTTCTTT. It translates to CASSQDLSGVETEAFF.

V and J are TRBV28 and TRBJ1-6; 8 bases align to TRBD1. V dropped 6 bases and J dropped 10; count of bases not matched to a gene: 5. CDR1 and CDR2 from the germline V gene are MDHEN and SYDVKM. This CDR3 is 13 amino acids long. This CDR3 reads CASRDRVLSPLHF. The CDR3 DNA sequence: TGTGCCAGCAGGGACAGGGTTTTATCACCCCTCCACTTT.

This chain uses TRBV2 with TRBJ2-7; 13 bases align to TRBD2. The V and J ends lost 6 bases and 3 bases, in that order; junction bases with no gene match: 5. Per germline, CDR1 SNHLY and CDR2 FYNNEI. The CDR3 consists of 15 residues. The CDR3 DNA sequence: TGTGCCAGCAGGGAGGGACTAGCGGGGAACTACGAGCAGTACTTC. Amino acid sequence: CASREGLAGNYEQYF.